This T cell receptor (beta chain) was identified during a study of T-cell reconstitution after alpha-beta-depleted transplantation in children. This clonotype was counted ten times or more. CDR3 size: 14 residues. Trimming removed 7 bases at V and 10 bases at J, with 20 bases between. Unique molecular identifiers were used in preparing the TCRbeta library. One entry per CDR3 protein results from TCRdb running MiXCR on the PCR reads. Of 200,000 to 250,000 distinct CDR3 sequences listed, approximately 10% are singletons. The receptor comes from a child in the first two years of life with acute myeloid leukemia, due to receive a stem cell transplant. The chain joins TRBV12-3 or TRBV12-4 to TRBJ2-1; D possibly matches TRBD1 or TRBD2 (6 bases each). The sequencing used PBMCs, collected before TCRalphabeta/CD19-depleted stem cell transplant. CDR3 loop: CASTLGGYGGEQFF. The CDR3 DNA sequence: TGTGCCAGCACCTTGGGCGGGTACGGGGGCGAGCAGTTCTTC.